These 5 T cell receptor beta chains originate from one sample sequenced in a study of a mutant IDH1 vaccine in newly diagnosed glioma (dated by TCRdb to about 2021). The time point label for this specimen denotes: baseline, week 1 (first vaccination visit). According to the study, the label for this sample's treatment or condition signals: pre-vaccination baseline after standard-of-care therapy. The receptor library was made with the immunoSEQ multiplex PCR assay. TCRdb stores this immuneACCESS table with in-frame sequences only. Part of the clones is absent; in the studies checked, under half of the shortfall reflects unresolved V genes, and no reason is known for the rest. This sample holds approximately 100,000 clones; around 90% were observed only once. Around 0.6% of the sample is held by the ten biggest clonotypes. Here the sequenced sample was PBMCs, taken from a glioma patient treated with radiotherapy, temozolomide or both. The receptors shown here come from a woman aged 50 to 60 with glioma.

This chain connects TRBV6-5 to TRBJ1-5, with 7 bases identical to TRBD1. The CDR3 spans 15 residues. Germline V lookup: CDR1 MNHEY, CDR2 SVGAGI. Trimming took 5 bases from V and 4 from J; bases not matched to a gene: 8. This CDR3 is CASSATGTANQPQHF. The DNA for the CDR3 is TGTGCCAGCAGTGCTACCGGGACAGCGAATCAGCCCCAGCATTTT.

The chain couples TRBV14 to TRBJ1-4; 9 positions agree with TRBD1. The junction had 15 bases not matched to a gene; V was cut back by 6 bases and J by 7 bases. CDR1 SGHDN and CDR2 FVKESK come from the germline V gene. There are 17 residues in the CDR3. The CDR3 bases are TGTGCCAGCAGACCCGACAGGGGGACCGGCGGGGTTGAAAAACTGTTTTTT. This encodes CASRPDRGTGGVEKLFF.

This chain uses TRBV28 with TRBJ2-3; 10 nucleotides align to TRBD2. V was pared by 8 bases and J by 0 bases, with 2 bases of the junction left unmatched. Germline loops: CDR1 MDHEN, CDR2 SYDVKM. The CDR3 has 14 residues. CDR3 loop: CASRLAGSTDTQYF. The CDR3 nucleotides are TGTGCCAGCCGACTAGCGGGTAGCACAGATACGCAGTATTTT.

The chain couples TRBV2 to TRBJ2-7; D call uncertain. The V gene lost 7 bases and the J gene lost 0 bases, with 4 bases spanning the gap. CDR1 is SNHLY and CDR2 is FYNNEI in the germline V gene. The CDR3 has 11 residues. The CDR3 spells CASMSSYEQYF. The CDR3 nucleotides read TGTGCCAGCATGAGCTCCTACGAGCAGTACTTC. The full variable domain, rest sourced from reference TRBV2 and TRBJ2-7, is EPEVTQTPSHQVTQMGQEVILRCVPISNHLYFYWYRQILGQKVEFLVSFYNNEISEKSEIFDDQFSVERPDGSNFTLKIRSTKLEDSAMYFCASMSSYEQYFGPGTRLTVT.

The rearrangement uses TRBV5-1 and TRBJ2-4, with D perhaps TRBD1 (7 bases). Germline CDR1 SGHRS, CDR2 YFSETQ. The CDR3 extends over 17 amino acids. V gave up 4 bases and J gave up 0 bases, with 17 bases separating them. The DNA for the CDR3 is TGCGCCAGCAGCCCCCGTGGAGGGGGCCAAGCCAAAAACATTCAGTACTTC. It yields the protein CASSPRGGGQAKNIQYF.